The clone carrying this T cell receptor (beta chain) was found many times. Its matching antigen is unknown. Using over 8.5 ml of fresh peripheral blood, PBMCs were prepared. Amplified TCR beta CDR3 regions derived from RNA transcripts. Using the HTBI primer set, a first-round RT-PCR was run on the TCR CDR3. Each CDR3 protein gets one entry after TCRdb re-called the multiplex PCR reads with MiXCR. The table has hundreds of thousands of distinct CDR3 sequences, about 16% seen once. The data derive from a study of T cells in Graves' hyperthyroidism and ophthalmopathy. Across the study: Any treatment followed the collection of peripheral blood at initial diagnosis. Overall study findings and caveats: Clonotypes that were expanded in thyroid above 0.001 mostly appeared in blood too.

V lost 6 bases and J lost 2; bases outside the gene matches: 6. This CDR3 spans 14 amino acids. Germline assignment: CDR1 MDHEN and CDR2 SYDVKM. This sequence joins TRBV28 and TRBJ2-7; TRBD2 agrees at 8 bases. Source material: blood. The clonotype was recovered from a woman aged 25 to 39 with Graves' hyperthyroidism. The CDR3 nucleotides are TGTGCCAGCAGAACCTCGGGGGGGGCCTACGAGCAGTACTTC. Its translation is CASRTSGGAYEQYF. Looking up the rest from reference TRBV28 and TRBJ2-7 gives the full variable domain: DVKVTQSSRYLVKRTGEKVFLECVQDMDHENMFWYRQDPGLGLRLIYFSYDVKMKEKGDIPEGYSVSREKKERFSLILESASTNQTSMYLCASRTSGGAYEQYFGPGTRLTVT.